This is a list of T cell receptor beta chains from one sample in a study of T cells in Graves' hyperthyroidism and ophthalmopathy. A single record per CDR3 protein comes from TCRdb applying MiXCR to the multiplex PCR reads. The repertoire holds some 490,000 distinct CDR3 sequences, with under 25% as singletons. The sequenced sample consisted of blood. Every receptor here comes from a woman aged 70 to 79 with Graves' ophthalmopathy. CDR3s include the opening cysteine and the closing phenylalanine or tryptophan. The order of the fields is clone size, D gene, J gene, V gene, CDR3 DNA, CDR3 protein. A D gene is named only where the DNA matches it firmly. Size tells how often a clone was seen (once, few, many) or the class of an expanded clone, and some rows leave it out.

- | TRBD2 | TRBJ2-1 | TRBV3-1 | TGTGCCAGCAGCCAACCGGGGGGTAGGCAGTTCTTC | CASSQPGGRQFF
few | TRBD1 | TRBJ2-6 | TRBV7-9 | TGTGCCAGCAGCATATTTCCGGGACAGGGGGCGAACGGGGCCAACGTCCTGACTTTC | CASSIFPGQGANGANVLTF
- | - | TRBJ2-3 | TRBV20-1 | TGCAGTAAGGAGGGGGATCCCACAGATACGCAGTATTTT | CSKEGDPTDTQYF
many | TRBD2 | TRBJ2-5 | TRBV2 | TGTGCCAGCAAGGGACTAGCGCGCCAAGAGACCCAGTACTTC | CASKGLARQETQYF
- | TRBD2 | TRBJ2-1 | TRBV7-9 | TGTGCCAGCAGCTTAGATCTAGCGGAAGTGAATGAGCAGTTCTTC | CASSLDLAEVNEQFF
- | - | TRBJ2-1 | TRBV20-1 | TGCAGTGCTAGAGCAGGGTGGAATGAGCAGTTCTTC | CSARAGWNEQFF
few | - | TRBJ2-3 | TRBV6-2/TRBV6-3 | TGTGCCAGCAGTTACTCGACAAACTACGGCACAGATACGCAGTATTTT | CASSYSTNYGTDTQYF
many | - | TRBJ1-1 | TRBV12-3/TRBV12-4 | TGTGCCAGCAGTAGAACGGTTGCTGAAGCTTTCTTT | CASSRTVAEAFF
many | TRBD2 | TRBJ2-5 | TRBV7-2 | TGTGCCAGCAGCCCCCTCTCGGGGACTAGCGAAGGGACCCAGTACTTC | CASSPLSGTSEGTQYF
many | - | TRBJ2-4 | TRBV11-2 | TGTGCCAGCAGTCCGGGACCAATGAACATTCAGTACTTC | CASSPGPMNIQYF
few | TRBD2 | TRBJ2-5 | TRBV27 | TGTGCCAGCAGTTCCCCGATCGGACTAGCGGGGCAAGAGACCCAGTACTTC | CASSSPIGLAGQETQYF
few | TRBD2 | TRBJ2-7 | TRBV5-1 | TGCGCCAGCAGCTTTACGGCGGGAGGGCTCTCCTACGAGCAGTACTTC | CASSFTAGGLSYEQYF
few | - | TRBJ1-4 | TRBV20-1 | TGCAGTGCTAGGGGGCAGTGGGCAACTAATGAAAAACTGTTTTTT | CSARGQWATNEKLFF
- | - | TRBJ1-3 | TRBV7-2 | TGTGCCAGCAGCTTATCCCGCACTAGGGGAAACACCATATATTTT | CASSLSRTRGNTIYF
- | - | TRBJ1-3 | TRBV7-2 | TGTGCCAGCAGCTTAGGGGACAAGTGGGACACCATATATTTT | CASSLGDKWDTIYF
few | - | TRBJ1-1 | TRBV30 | TGTGCCTGGAGTAAGACAGGTATGAACACTGAAGCTTTCTTT | CAWSKTGMNTEAFF
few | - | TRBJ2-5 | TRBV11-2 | TGTGCCAGCAGCTCTTGGCAGGAAAGGACCCAGTACTTC | CASSSWQERTQYF
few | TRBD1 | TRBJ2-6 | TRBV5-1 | TGCGCCAGCAGCCGTGCCCTTGACAGGGCCGGGGCCAACGTCCTGACTTTC | CASSRALDRAGANVLTF
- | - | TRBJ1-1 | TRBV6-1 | TGTGCCAGCAGCCAGGGGTTTGGCGGAAACACTGAAGCTTTCTTT | CASSQGFGGNTEAFF
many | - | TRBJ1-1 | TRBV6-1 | TGTGCCAGCAGTGAAGTTCGGGGGTCAGGGCCCGTCGTTAGTGAAGCTTTCTTT | CASSEVRGSGPVVSEAFF
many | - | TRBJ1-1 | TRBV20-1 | TGCAGTGCCCTTGAGGGGGTCACTGAAGCTTTCTTT | CSALEGVTEAFF
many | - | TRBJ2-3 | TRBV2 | TGTGCCAGCAGTGGGGGGCGAAGCACAGATACGCAGTATTTT | CASSGGRSTDTQYF
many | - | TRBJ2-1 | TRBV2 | TGTGCCAGCAGTGAAGACAGGCCGGAATACAATGAGCAGTTCTTC | CASSEDRPEYNEQFF
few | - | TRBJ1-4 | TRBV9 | TGTGCCAGCAGCGAACAACGGTTTGATGAAAAACTGTTTTTT | CASSEQRFDEKLFF
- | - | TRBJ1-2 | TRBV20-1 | TGCAGTGCTAGAGAGGTAGGGCAGGCTTATGGCTACACCTTC | CSAREVGQAYGYTF
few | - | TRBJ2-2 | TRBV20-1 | TGCAGTGCTAGAGAGCTGAAGAAGGGGGGGGCCGGGGAGCTGTTTTTT | CSARELKKGGAGELFF
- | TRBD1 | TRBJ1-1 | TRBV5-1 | TGCGCCAGTTGTAGGGACAGGGGGAACACTGAAGCTTTCTTT | CASCRDRGNTEAFF
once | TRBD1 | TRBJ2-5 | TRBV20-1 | TGCAGTGCTAGAACTGGGACAGGGACGAGGACCCAGTACTTC | CSARTGTGTRTQYF
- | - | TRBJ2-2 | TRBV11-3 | TGTGCCAGCAGCTTAGTGCACGGCGCCGGGGAGCTGTTTTTT | CASSLVHGAGELFF
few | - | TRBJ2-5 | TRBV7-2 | TGTGCCAGCAGCTTAGACTATACCTCCCAAGAGACCCAGTACTTC | CASSLDYTSQETQYF
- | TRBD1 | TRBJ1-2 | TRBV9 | TGTGCCAGCAGCGTAGAAGGGGGCGCTAACTATGGCTACACCTTC | CASSVEGGANYGYTF
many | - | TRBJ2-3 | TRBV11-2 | TGTGCCAGCAGCTCGTATGGGACCATTCCCGATACGCAGTATTTT | CASSSYGTIPDTQYF
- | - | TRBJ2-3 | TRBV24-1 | TGTGCCACCAGTGATTCCGGGAACCCGAGCACAGATACGCAGTATTTT | CATSDSGNPSTDTQYF